This entry features one TCR beta chain sequence. The data were obtained in a study of blood T cell repertoires in COVID-19. On the study more broadly: Samples taken during acute and convalescent COVID-19 were collected in the United States, Italy and Spain. The analysed material was cDNA or gDNA that came from T cells, B-cell-depleted T cells, or PBMCs.

Produced via immunoSEQ multiplex PCR; TCRdb's table is partial and in-frame only. The sample carries some 300,000 clones, about 87% recorded once. The germline V gene encodes CDR1 MNHEY and CDR2 SVGEGT. The CDR3 runs to 11 residues. J lost 12 bases, V lost 6 bases, and 4 bases had no gene match. The sequenced material came from peripheral blood. The TCR was taken from a woman in her 30s who had recovered from COVID-19. The chain links TRBV6-2 or TRBV6-3 to TRBJ2-1, with 8 bases aligning to TRBD1. As DNA, the CDR3 is TGTGCCAGCAGCGACAGGGGAGGGCAGTTCTTC. This gives the protein CASSDRGGQFF.